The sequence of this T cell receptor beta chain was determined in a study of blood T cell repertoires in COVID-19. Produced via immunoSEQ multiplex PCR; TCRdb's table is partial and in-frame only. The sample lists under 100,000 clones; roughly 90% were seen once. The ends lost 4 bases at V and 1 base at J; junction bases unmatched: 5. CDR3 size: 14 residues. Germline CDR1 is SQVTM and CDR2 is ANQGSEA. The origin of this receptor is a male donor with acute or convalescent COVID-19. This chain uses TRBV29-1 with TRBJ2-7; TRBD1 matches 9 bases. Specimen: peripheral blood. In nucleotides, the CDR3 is TGCAGCGTTGGTCGGGACAGGGCTTCCTACGAGCAGTACTTC. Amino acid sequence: CSVGRDRASYEQYF.